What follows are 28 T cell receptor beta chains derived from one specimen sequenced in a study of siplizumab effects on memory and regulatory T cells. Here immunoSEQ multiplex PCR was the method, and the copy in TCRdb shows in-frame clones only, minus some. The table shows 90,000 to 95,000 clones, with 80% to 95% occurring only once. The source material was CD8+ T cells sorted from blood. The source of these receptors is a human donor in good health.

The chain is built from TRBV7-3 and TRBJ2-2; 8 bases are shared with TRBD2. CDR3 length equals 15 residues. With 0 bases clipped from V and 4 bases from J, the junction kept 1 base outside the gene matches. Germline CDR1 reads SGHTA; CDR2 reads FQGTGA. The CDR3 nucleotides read TGTGCCAGCAGCTTAACCGGGGGGGCCACCGGGGAGCTGTTTTTT. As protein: CASSLTGGATGELFF. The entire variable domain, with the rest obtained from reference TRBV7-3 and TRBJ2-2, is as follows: GAGVSQTPSNKVTEKGKYVELRCDPISGHTALYWYRQSLGQGPEFLIYFQGTGAADDSGLPNDRFFAVRPEGSVSTLKIQRTERGDSAVYLCASSLTGGATGELFFGEGSRLTVL.

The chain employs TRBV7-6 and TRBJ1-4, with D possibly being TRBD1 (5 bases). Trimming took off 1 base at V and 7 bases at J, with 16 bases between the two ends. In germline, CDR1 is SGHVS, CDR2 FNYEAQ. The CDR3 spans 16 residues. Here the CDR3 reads CASSLGQGGFGEKLFF. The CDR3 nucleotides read TGTGCCAGCAGCTTAGGGCAGGGAGGATTTGGTGAAAAACTGTTTTTT.

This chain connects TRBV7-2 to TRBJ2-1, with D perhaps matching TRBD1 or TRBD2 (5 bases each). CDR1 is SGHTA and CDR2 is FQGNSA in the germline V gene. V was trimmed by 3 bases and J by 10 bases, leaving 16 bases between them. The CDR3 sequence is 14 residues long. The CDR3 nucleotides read TGTGCCAGCAGCTTCTTTGGGGGTGGGACCGAGCAGTTCTTC. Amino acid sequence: CASSFFGGGTEQFF.

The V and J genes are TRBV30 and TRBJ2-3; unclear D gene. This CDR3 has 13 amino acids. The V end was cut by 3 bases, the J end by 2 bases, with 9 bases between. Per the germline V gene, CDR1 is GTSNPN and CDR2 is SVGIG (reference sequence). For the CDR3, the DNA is TGTGCCTGGAGCATGACATTCACAGATACGCAGTATTTT. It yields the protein CAWSMTFTDTQYF.

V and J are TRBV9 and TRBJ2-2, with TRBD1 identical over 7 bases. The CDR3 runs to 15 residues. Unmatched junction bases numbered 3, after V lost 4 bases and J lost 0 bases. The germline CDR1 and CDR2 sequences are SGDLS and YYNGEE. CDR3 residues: CASSRTGPNTGELFF. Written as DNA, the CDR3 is TGTGCCAGCAGCCGGACAGGTCCGAACACCGGGGAGCTGTTTTTT.

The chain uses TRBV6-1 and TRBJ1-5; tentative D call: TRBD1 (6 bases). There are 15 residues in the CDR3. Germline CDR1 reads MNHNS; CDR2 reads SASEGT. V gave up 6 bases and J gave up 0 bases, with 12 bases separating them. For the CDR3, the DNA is TGTGCCAGCAGAGACACAGGGTTTAGCAATCAGCCCCAGCATTTT. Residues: CASRDTGFSNQPQHF.

CDR3 coding DNA: TGTGCCAGTAGTATAGATCCGGGCGAGGTGGCTAATGAAAAACTGTTTTTT. Translating gives CASSIDPGEVANEKLFF. The chain joins TRBV19 to TRBJ1-4, with D hard to call. Germline CDR1 and CDR2: LNHDA and SQIVND (reference sequence). The V end lost 0 bases, the J end lost 3 bases, and 14 bases lay between the germline ends. The CDR3 loop spans 17 amino acids.

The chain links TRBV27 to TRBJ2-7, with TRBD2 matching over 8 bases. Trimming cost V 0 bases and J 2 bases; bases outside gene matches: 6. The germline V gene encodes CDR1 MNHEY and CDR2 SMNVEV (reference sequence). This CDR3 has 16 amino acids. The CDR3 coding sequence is TGTGCCAGCAGTTTATCTATTAGCGGGGTCGCCTACGAGCAGTACTTC. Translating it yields CASSLSISGVAYEQYF.

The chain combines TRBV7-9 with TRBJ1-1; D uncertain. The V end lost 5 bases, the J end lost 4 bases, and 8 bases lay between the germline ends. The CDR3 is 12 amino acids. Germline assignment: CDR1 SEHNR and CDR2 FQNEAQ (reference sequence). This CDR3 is CASSLPGTEAFF. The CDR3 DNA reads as TGTGCCAGCAGCCTTCCCGGCACTGAAGCTTTCTTT. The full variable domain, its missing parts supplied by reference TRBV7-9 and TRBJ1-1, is DTGVSQNPRHKITKRGQNVTFRCDPISEHNRLYWYRQTLGQGPEFLTYFQNEAQLEKSRLLSDRFSAERPKGSFSTLEIQRTEQGDSAMYLCASSLPGTEAFFGQGTRLTVV.

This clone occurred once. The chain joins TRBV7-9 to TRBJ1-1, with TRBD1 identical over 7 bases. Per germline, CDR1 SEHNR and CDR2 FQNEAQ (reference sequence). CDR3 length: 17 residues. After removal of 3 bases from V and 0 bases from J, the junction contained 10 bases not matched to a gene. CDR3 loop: CASSFPVRGGMNTEAFF. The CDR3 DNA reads TGTGCCAGCAGCTTCCCGGTAAGAGGGGGCATGAACACTGAAGCTTTCTTT.

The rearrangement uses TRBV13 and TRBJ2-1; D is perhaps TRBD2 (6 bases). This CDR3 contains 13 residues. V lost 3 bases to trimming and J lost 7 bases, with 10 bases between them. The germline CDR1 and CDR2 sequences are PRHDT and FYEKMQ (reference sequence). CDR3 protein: CASSFGRGNEQFF. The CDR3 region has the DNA TGTGCCAGCAGCTTTGGTCGGGGGAATGAGCAGTTCTTC.

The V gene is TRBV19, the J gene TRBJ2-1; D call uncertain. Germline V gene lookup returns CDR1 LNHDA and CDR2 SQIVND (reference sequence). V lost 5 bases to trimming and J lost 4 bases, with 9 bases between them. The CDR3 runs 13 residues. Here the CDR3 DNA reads TGTGCCAGTAGTCCCGGGCCTTACAATGAGCAGTTCTTC. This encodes CASSPGPYNEQFF.

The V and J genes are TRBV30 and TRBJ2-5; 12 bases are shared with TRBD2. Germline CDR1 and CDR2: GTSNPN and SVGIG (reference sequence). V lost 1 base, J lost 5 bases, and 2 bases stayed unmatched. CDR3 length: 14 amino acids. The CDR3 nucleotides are TGTGCCTGGAGTGCTACTAGCGGGAGGGAGACCCAGTACTTC. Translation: CAWSATSGRETQYF.

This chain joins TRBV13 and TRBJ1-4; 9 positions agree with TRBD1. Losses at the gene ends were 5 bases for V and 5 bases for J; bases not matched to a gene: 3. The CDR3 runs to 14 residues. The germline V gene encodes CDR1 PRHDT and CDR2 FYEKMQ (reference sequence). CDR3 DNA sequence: TGTGCCAGCAGCATCGGGACAGGGAATGAAAAACTGTTTTTT. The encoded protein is CASSIGTGNEKLFF.

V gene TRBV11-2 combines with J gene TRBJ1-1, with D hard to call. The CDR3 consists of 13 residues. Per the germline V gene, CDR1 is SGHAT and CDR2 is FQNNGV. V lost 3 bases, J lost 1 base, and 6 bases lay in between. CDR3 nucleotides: TGTGCCAGCAGCTTGGAGGGGAACACTGAAGCTTTCTTT. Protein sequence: CASSLEGNTEAFF.

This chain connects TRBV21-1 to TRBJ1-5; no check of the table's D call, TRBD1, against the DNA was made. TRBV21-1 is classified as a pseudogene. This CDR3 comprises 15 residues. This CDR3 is CASSKGDREDQPQHF. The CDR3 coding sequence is TGTGCCAGCAGCAAGGGGGACAGGGAGGATCAGCCCCAGCATTTT.

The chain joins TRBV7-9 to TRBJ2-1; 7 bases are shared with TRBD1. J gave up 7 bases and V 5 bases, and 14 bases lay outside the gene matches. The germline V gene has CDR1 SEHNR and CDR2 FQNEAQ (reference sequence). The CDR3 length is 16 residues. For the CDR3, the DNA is TGTGCCAGCAGCACCACTTACAGGGGTTCAGGGAATGAGCAGTTCTTC. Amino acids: CASSTTYRGSGNEQFF.

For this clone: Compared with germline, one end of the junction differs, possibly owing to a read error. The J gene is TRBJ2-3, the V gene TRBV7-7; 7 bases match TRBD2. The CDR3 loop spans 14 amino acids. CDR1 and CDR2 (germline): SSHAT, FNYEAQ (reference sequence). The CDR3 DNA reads TGTGCTAGCAGTCGTGAGCGGGGTGCAGATACGCAGTATTTT. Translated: CASSRERGADTQYF. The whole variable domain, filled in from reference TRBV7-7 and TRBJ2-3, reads GAGVSQSPRYKVTKRGQDVTLRCDPISSHATLYWYQQALGQGPEFLTYFNYEAQPDKSGLPSDRFSAERPEGSISTLTIQRTEQRDSAMYRCASSRERGADTQYFGPGTRLTVL.

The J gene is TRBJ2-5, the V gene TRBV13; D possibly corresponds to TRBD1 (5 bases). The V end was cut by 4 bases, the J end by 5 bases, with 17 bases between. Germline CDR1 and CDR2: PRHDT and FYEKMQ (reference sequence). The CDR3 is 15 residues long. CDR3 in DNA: TGTGCCAGCAGCTCTGCACCAGGGATCCGGGAGACCCAGTACTTC. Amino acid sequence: CASSSAPGIRETQYF.

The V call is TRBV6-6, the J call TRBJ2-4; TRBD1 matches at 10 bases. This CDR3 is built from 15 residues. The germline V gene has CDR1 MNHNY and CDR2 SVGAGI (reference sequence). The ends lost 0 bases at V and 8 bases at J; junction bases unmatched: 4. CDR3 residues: CASSYSTGGADIQYF. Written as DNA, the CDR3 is TGTGCCAGCAGTTACTCGACAGGGGGCGCAGACATTCAGTACTTC.

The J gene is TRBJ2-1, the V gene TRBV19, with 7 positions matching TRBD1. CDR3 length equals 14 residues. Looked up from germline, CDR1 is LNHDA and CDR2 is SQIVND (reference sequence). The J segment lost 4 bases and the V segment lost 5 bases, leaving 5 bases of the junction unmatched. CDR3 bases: TGTGCCAGTAGTGGAACAGGGGTGTACAATGAGCAGTTCTTC. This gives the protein CASSGTGVYNEQFF.

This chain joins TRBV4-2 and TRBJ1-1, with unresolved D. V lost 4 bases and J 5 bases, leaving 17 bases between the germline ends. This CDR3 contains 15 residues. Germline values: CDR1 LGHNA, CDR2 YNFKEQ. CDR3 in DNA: TGTGCCAGCAGCCCAAGTCAGGCCGAAAATACTGAAGCTTTCTTT. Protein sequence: CASSPSQAENTEAFF.

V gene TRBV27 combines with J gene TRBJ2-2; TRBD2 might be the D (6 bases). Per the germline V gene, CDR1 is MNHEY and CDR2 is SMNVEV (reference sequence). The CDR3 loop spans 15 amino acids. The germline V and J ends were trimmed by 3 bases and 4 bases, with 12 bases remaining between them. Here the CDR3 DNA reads TGTGCCAGCAGTTTGGCGGGGTTCGGCACCGGGGAGCTGTTTTTT. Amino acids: CASSLAGFGTGELFF.

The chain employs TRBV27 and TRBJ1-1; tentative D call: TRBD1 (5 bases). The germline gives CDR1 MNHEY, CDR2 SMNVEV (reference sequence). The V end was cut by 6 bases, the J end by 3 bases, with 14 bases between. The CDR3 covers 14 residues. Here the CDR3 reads CASRGPGGDTEAFF. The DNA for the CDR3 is TGTGCCAGCAGGGGACCGGGTGGGGACACTGAAGCTTTCTTT.

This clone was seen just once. CDR3 in DNA: TGTGCCAGCAGCTTCGGGACTAGTTGGACTGAAGCTTTCTTT. This translates into CASSFGTSWTEAFF. The chain joins TRBV7-9 to TRBJ1-1; weak D call: TRBD1 (5 bases). The ends were cut back, 3 bases at V and 5 bases at J, with 13 bases in the middle. The CDR3 extends over 14 amino acids. Germline CDR1 SEHNR, CDR2 FQNEAQ (reference sequence).

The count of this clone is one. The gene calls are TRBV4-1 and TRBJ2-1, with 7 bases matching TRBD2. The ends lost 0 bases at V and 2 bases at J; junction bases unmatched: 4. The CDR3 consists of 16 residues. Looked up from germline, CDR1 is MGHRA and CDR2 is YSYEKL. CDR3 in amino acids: CASSQEARGAYNEQFF. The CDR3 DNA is TGCGCCAGCAGCCAAGAGGCCCGGGGGGCCTACAATGAGCAGTTCTTC.

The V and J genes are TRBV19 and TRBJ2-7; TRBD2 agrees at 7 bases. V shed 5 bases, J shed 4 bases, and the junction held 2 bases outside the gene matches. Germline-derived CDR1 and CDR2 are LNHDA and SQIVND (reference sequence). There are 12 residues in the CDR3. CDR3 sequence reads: CASSPSGYEQYF. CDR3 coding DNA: TGTGCCAGTAGTCCTAGCGGTTACGAGCAGTACTTC.

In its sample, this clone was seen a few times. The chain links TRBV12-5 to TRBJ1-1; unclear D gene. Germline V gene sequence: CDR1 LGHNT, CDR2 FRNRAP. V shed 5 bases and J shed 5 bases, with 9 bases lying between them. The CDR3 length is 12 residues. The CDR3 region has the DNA TGTGCTAGTGGTGCGGGTTGGACTGAAGCTTTCTTT. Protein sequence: CASGAGWTEAFF. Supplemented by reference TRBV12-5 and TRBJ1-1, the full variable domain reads DARVTQTPRHKVTEMGQEVTMRCQPILGHNTVFWYRQTMMQGLELLAYFRNRAPLDDSGMPKDRFSAEMPDATLATLKIQPSEPRDSAVYFCASGAGWTEAFFGQGTRLTVV.